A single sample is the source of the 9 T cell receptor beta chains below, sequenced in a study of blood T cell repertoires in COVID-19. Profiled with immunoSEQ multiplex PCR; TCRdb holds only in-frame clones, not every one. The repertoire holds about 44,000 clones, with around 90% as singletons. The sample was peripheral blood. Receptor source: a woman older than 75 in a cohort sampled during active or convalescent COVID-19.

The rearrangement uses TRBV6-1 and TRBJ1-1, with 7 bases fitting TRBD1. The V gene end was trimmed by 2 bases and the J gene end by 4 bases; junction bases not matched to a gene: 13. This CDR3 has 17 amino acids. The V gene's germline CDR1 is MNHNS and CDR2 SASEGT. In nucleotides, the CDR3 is TGTGCCAGCAGTGAATTGGACCCAACAGGGGTAGGCACTGAAGCTTTCTTT. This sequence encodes CASSELDPTGVGTEAFF.

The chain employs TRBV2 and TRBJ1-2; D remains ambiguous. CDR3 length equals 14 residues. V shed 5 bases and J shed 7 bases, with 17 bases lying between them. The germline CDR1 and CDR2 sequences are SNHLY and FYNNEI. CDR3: CASSPDTRDSGYTF. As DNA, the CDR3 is TGTGCCAGCAGTCCAGATACTAGAGACTCTGGCTACACCTTC.

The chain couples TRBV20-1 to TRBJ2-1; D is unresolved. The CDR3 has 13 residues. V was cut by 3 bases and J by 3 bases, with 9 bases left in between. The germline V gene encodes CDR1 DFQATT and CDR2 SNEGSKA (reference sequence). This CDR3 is CSASPDFYNEQFF. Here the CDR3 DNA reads TGCAGTGCTAGTCCAGATTTCTACAATGAGCAGTTCTTC.

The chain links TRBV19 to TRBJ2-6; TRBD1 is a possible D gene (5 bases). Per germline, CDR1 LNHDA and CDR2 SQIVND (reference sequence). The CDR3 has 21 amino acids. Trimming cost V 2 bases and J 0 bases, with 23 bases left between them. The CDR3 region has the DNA TGTGCCAGTAGTATAACAACCTCGTGGCAGGGCATAACCTCTGGGGCCAACGTCCTGACTTTC. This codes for CASSITTSWQGITSGANVLTF.

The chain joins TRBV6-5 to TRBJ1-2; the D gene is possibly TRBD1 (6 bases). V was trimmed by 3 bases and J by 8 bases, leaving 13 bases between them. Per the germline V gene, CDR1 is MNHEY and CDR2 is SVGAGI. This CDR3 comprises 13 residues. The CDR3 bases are TGTGCCAGCAGTTATGGGGGGGCCAAGGGCTACACCTTC. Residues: CASSYGGAKGYTF.

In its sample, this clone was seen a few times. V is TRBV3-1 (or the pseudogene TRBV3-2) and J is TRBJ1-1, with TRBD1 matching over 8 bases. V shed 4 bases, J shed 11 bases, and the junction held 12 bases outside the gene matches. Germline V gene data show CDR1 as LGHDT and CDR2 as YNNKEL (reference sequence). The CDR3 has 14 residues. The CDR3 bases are TGTGCCAGCAGCCCGCCCCTAGTAGGGACAGGTGCTTTCTTT. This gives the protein CASSPPLVGTGAFF.

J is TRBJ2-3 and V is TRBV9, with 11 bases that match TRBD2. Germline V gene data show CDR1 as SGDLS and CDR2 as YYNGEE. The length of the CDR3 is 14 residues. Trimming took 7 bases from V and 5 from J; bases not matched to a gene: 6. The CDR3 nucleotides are TGTGCCAGCGGGAAGACTAGCGGGGAAGATACGCAGTATTTT. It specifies CASGKTSGEDTQYF.

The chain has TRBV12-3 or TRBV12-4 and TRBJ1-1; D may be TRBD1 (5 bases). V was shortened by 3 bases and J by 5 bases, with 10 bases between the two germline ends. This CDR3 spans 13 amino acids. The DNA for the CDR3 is TGTGCCAGCAGTTTTGGGGGGGGGACTGAAGCTTTCTTT. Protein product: CASSFGGGTEAFF.

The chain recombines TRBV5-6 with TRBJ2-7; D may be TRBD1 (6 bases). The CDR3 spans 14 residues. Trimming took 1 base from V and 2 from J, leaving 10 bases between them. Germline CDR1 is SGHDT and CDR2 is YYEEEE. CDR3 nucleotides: TGTGCCAGCAGCTTGAGGGGGTTAGCCTACGAGCAGTACTTC. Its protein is CASSLRGLAYEQYF.